This TCR beta chain comes out of a study of T cell responses to AZD1222 COVID-19 vaccine. Broader study findings: Among AZD1222 vaccinees, only six or seven were seropositive at baseline. Clonal diversity was possibly underestimated; the donors were predominantly white British and more often female.

V was cut by 10 bases and J by 0 bases, with 18 bases left in between. The CDR3 length is 15 residues. Germline CDR1 reads MNHEY; CDR2 reads SVGAGI. As for this clone: The antigen is unknown.

Measured with immunoSEQ multiplex PCR; TCRdb has only the in-frame clones, and not every one. This sample has about 130,000 clones, with 89% found just once. The clonotype was recovered from an adult in good health. V usage is TRBV6-5 and J usage is TRBJ1-2; no firm D call. Sequenced material: peripheral blood, taken on day 0 of AZD1222 vaccination. The CDR3 DNA reads as TGTGCCACCACCCACGAAAGGACTGCTAACTATGGCTACACCTTC. Translating gives CATTHERTANYGYTF.